The sequence of this T cell receptor (beta chain) was determined in a study of blood T cell repertoires in COVID-19. The method was immunoSEQ multiplex PCR; TCRdb's version includes in-frame clones alone and lacks a portion of them. The sample carries a few hundred thousand clones, about 80% recorded once. This CDR3 has 13 residues. V dropped 7 bases and J dropped 0 bases, with 8 bases sitting between them. Categorization into cohorts depended on clinical history that participants reported. The chain combines TRBV12-3 or TRBV12-4 with TRBJ2-3, with no clear D. The sequence was obtained from a middle-aged man who had recovered from COVID-19. The specimen sequenced was PBMCs or T cells enriched from blood (not recorded which). CDR3 loop: CASTVGSTDTQYF. CDR3 bases: TGTGCCAGCACCGTCGGTAGCACAGATACGCAGTATTTT.